This TCR beta chain is drawn from a study of shared clonotypes between healthy human individuals. HIV-negative, healthy adults without recent acute infections or vaccinations were the donors. The assay was run at deep level. Sorted-subset replicate PCRs used 150 to 250 ng of genomic DNA. This amount corresponded to 33,000 or so T cell genomes. Clones were sequenced by immunoSEQ multiplex PCR, and TCRdb holds only the in-frame ones, with some missing. Among about 2,500,000 clones listed, approximately 92% were seen once. The germline gives CDR1 KGHSY, CDR2 FQNENV. The CDR3 extends over 13 amino acids. Trimming shortened V by 6 bases and J by 12 bases, and 18 bases separated the two germline ends.

The J gene is TRBJ2-1, the V gene TRBV16; D is unresolved. This TCR was sampled from a man aged 18 to 29 in good health. The sample taken for sequencing was naive CD4+ T cells sorted from blood. Subset reported: CD45RA+ positively selected. CDR3 amino acids: CASSLDGTGRQFF. The CDR3 nucleotides read TGTGCCAGCAGTCTAGACGGCACCGGAAGGCAGTTCTTC.